This TCR beta chain was observed in a study of beta chain features in type 1 diabetes. Study-wide findings and caveats: Shorter templates may be favored by PCR, equally so in patients and controls.

The authors took one heparinised blood draw, averaging about 120 mL, from each donor. There are a few counts of this clone. Its antigen is unidentified. Reverse transcription of all isolated RNA meant that expressed TCRB transcripts were sequenced. Profiling relied on immunoSEQ multiplex PCR, and the TCRdb table lists in-frame clones only, not all of them. The table records hundreds of thousands of clones, roughly 9.6% of them present only once. The CDR3 runs 12 residues. In germline, CDR1 is MNHEY, CDR2 SVGAGI. Trimming left V 6 bases short and J 5 bases short, with 10 bases between. The material sequenced was naive CD4+ T cells from blood. The clonotype was recovered from a woman aged 25 to 39 in good health. The rearrangement uses TRBV6-5 and TRBJ2-5; D remains unclear. The CDR3 DNA follows: TGTGCCAGCAGGAAAACATGGGAGACCCAGTACTTC. This gives the protein CASRKTWETQYF.